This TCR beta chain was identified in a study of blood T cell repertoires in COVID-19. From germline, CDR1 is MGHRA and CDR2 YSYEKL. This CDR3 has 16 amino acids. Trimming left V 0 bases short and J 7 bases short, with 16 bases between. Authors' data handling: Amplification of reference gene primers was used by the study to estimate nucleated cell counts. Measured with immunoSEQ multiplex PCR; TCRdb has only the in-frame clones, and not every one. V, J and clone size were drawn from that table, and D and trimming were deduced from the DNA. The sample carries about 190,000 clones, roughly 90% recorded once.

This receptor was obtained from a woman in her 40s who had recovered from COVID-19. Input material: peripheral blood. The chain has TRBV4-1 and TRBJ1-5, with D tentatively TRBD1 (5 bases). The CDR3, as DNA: TGCGCCAGCAGCCAAGAGGAAAGGGCAGGGTGGCAGCCCCAGCATTTT. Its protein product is CASSQEERAGWQPQHF.